The 21 T cell receptor beta chains presented below share a single source sample, sequenced in a study of shared clonotypes between healthy human individuals. Repertoires were generated with immunoSEQ multiplex PCR, while TCRdb's copy carries only in-frame clones and drops some. The table includes 2 million to 3 million clones, roughly 93% detected once. Source material: naive CD4+ T cells from PBMCs. The subset: CD45RA+ positively selected. These receptors were obtained from a man aged 18 to 35 in good health. Some clones in this sample may be carry-over from other donors' samples.

V gene TRBV27 combines with J gene TRBJ2-7; the D is unclear. The germline gives CDR1 MNHEY, CDR2 SMNVEV (reference sequence). V gave up 2 bases and J gave up 0 bases, with 2 bases separating them. This CDR3 region has 12 residues. The CDR3 DNA reads TGTGCCAGCAGTTTAACCTCCTACGAGCAGTACTTC. It translates to CASSLTSYEQYF.

The chain links TRBV4-3 to TRBJ2-1; D unresolved. The CDR3 spans 15 residues. Germline lookup yields CDR1 LGHNA and CDR2 YSLEER. The V end lost 1 base, the J end lost 0 bases, and 7 bases lay between the germline ends. The CDR3 bases are TGCGCCAGCAGCCAAGGACTGGACTCCTACAATGAGCAGTTCTTC. Translated: CASSQGLDSYNEQFF.

A single count supports this clone. The chain employs TRBV7-8 and TRBJ2-1; D might be TRBD2 (6 bases). The CDR3 has 14 residues. Germline CDR1 is SGHVS and CDR2 is FQNEAQ. V dropped 4 bases and J dropped 6 bases, with 13 bases sitting between them. The CDR3 loop is CASSSLYGGNEQFF. The CDR3 coding sequence is TGTGCCAGCAGCTCCCTTTACGGGGGCAATGAGCAGTTCTTC.

In its sample, this clone was seen once. V is TRBV19 and J is TRBJ2-7; D is ambiguous. The CDR3 runs 13 residues. V gave up 5 bases and J gave up 3 bases, with 11 bases separating them. CDR1 is LNHDA and CDR2 is SQIVND in the germline V gene (reference sequence). CDR3 sequence: CASSLTTNYEQYF. In nucleotides, the CDR3 is TGTGCCAGTAGTCTTACGACAAACTACGAGCAGTACTTC.

This clone was seen only once. V gene TRBV6-9 combines with J gene TRBJ2-3, with D hard to call. The germline gives CDR1 MNHGY, CDR2 SVAAGI. The CDR3 totals 13 residues. Trimming shortened V by 6 bases and J by 2 bases, and 9 bases separated the two germline ends. The CDR3 coding sequence is TGTGCCAGCAGCTACACCTACACAGATACGCAGTATTTT. It encodes CASSYTYTDTQYF.

V usage is TRBV7-2 and J usage is TRBJ2-7, with TRBD1 as a possible D gene (6 bases). This CDR3 is built from 14 residues. V lost 5 bases and J lost 2, with 13 bases in between. In germline, CDR1 is SGHTA, CDR2 FQGNSA. The CDR3 DNA is TGTGCCAGCAGCATTCGACAGGCCACCTACGAGCAGTACTTC. This codes for CASSIRQATYEQYF.

This chain links TRBV28 with TRBJ1-2; no clear D. V was clipped by 7 bases and J by 4 bases, with 19 bases between them. Germline V lookup: CDR1 MDHEN, CDR2 SYDVKM. The CDR3 has 15 residues. The CDR3 spells CASIKNPRELYGYTF. CDR3 in DNA: TGTGCCAGCATTAAAAATCCCCGGGAGCTCTATGGCTACACCTTC.

This chain uses TRBV18 with TRBJ2-1; D is perhaps TRBD1 (5 bases). The CDR3 spans 15 residues. The V end lost 5 bases, the J end lost 8 bases, and 19 bases lay between the germline ends. Germline loops: CDR1 KGHSH, CDR2 LQKENI. The CDR3 spells CASSARVPRVDEQFF. The CDR3 bases are TGTGCCAGCTCAGCCAGGGTCCCTCGCGTCGATGAGCAGTTCTTC. Together with reference TRBV18 and TRBJ2-1, the CDR3 gives the full variable domain: NAGVMQNPRHLVRRRGQEARLRCSPMKGHSHVYWYRQLPEEGLKFMVYLQKENIIDESGMPKERFSAEFPKEGPSILRIQQVVRGDSAAYFCASSARVPRVDEQFFGPGTRLTVL.

The rearrangement links TRBV10-3 to TRBJ2-7, with D possibly matching TRBD1 (6 bases). Trimming removed 6 bases at V and 10 bases at J, with 19 bases between. CDR3 length: 13 residues. Germline V lookup: CDR1 ENHRY, CDR2 SYGVKD. DNA of the CDR3: TGTGCCATCAGATCCGGACAGCTGATGGGACAGTACTTC. Its translation: CAIRSGQLMGQYF.

This chain joins TRBV11-2 and TRBJ2-5; perhaps TRBD1 as D (5 bases). V was clipped by 8 bases and J by 1 base, with 11 bases between them. The CDR3 has 13 residues. Germline assignment: CDR1 SGHAT and CDR2 FQNNGV. CDR3 sequence (DNA): TGTGCCAGCGGAAGGGGCAGCCAAGAGACCCAGTACTTC. It yields the protein CASGRGSQETQYF.

This clone was seen a single time. The junction and the germline gene differ at one end; a read error may be behind it. The rearrangement joins TRBV5-1 to TRBJ1-3; no clear D. The CDR3 extends over 14 amino acids. Germline V CDR1 and CDR2: SGHRS, YFSETQ. The CDR3 region has the DNA TGCGCCAGTCGAGCCGGCTACTCTGGAAACGCCATATATTTT. Residues: CASRAGYSGNAIYF.

V is TRBV5-1 and J is TRBJ2-5; D not resolved. Germline V gene data show CDR1 as SGHRS and CDR2 as YFSETQ. V lost 3 bases to trimming and J lost 5 bases, with 14 bases between them. The length of the CDR3 is 14 residues. CDR3 in DNA: TGCGCCAGCAGCTCCCCGGCCAGCAGGGAGACCCAGTACTTC. As protein: CASSSPASRETQYF.

This sequence joins TRBV5-1 and TRBJ1-5; 9 nucleotides agree with TRBD1. CDR3 size: 15 residues. V lost 4 bases, J lost 5 bases, and 7 bases stayed unmatched. CDR1 is SGHRS, CDR2 YFSETQ, per germline. The CDR3 protein is CASSPGTGSDQPQHF. CDR3 sequence (DNA): TGCGCCAGCAGCCCGGGGACAGGGAGCGATCAGCCCCAGCATTTT.

The CDR3 sequence is CASARYGYTF. In DNA, the CDR3 is TGTGCCAGCGCTCGGTATGGCTACACCTTC. The chain links TRBV28 to TRBJ1-2; no clear D. This CDR3 spans 10 amino acids. Looked up from germline, CDR1 is MDHEN and CDR2 is SYDVKM. Trimming removed 8 bases from V and 5 bases from J, with 6 bases in between.

The V call is TRBV11-1, the J call TRBJ2-4; TRBD2 might be the D (6 bases). The V gene lost 5 bases and the J gene lost 9 bases, with 14 bases spanning the gap. Germline-derived CDR1 and CDR2 are SGHAT and FQDESV (reference sequence). The CDR3 extends over 13 amino acids. The CDR3 region is CASSMTSLGIQYF. CDR3 DNA sequence: TGTGCCAGCAGCATGACTAGTCTCGGCATTCAGTACTTC. The whole variable domain, filled in from reference TRBV11-1 and TRBJ2-4, reads EAEVAQSPRYKITEKSQAVAFWCDPISGHATLYWYRQILGQGPELLVQFQDESVVDDSQLPKDRFSAERLKGVDSTLKIQPAELGDSAMYLCASSMTSLGIQYFGAGTRLSVL.

V usage is TRBV6-1 and J usage is TRBJ2-7; 8 nucleotides align to TRBD2. CDR1 is MNHNS and CDR2 is SASEGT in the germline V gene. The trim removed 4 bases at V and 4 bases at J, leaving 9 bases unmatched. The CDR3 sequence is 15 residues long. This CDR3 is CASSGASGRKYEQYF. The CDR3 bases are TGTGCCAGCAGTGGAGCTAGCGGGCGTAAATACGAGCAGTACTTC.

The chain has TRBV4-2 and TRBJ2-7; D might be TRBD1 (5 bases). CDR1 and CDR2 from the germline V gene are LGHNA and YNFKEQ. The CDR3 has 15 residues. V lost 4 bases and J 7 bases, leaving 20 bases between the germline ends. The CDR3 sequence is CASSLQGSEGVEQYF. CDR3 bases: TGTGCCAGCAGCCTCCAGGGTTCAGAAGGTGTGGAGCAGTACTTC.

The chain uses TRBV5-3 and TRBJ2-2, with a possible D match to TRBD2 (5 bases). TRBV5-3 is treated as an ORF (open reading frame) with a function not yet certain. The CDR3 length is 14 residues. V lost 2 bases and J lost 4, with 9 bases in between. The CDR3 loop reads CARSLTRPTGELFF. In DNA, the CDR3 is TGTGCCAGAAGCTTAACTAGGCCCACCGGGGAGCTGTTTTTT.

The chain has TRBV2 and TRBJ2-2; D not resolved. Trimming took off 3 bases at V and 10 bases at J, with 15 bases between the two ends. This CDR3 region has 14 residues. The germline gives CDR1 SNHLY, CDR2 FYNNEI. CDR3 region: CASSEVGVWAELFF. CDR3 in DNA: TGTGCCAGCAGTGAGGTTGGTGTTTGGGCGGAGCTGTTTTTT. The full variable domain, in which reference TRBV2 and TRBJ2-2 provide the parts outside the CDR3, is EPEVTQTPSHQVTQMGQEVILRCVPISNHLYFYWYRQILGQKVEFLVSFYNNEISEKSEIFDDQFSVERPDGSNFTLKIRSTKLEDSAMYFCASSEVGVWAELFFGEGSRLTVL.

V is TRBV5-1 and J is TRBJ1-6, with TRBD1 identical over 8 bases. V lost 5 bases and J lost 7; bases outside the gene matches: 11. Per germline, CDR1 SGHRS and CDR2 YFSETQ. The CDR3 spans 16 residues. CDR3 sequence reads: CASSSGQGARNSPLHF. The CDR3 DNA is TGCGCCAGCAGTTCGGGGCAGGGGGCCCGCAATTCACCCCTCCACTTT.

This clone appeared a few times. The V and J genes are TRBV29-1 and TRBJ1-1; no clear D gene. V lost 3 bases and J lost 3, with 11 bases in between. This CDR3 has 13 residues. Germline V lookup: CDR1 SQVTM, CDR2 ANQGSEA. DNA of the CDR3: TGCAGCGTTGAGATACAACGGGACACTGAAGCTTTCTTT. Protein product: CSVEIQRDTEAFF.